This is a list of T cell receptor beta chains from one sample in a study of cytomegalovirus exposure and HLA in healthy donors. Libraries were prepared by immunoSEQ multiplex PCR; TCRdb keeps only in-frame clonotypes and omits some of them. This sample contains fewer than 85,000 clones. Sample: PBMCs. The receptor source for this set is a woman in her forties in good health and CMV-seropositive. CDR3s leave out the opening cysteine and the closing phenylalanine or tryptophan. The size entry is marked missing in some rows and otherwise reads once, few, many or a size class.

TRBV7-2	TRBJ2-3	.	ASSEQGIDTQY
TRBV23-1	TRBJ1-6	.	ASSQSETNNSPLH
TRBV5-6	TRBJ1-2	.	ASSSAGGRYGYT
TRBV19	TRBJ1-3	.	ASSIWSSGNTIY
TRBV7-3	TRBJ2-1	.	ASSLTVLAGDTYNEQF
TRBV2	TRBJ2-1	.	ASSERLSSEQF
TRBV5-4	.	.	ASSRLAGHSYEQY
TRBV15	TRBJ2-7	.	ATSRELAGNPYEQY
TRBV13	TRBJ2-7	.	ASSLDRGPYEQY
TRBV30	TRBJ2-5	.	AWSGSSGNQETQY
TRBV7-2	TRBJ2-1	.	ASSLGGSGRERGEQF
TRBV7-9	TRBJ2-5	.	ASSVRWGGAQETQY
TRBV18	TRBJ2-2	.	ASSPLDIANTGELF
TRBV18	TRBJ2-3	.	ASTGGTDTQY
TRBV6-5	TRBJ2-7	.	ASSRTGLYEQY
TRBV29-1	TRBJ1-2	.	SVYQGQLYGYT
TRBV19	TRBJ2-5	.	ASSINRGQETQY
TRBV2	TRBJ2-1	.	ASSEQGGSYNEQF
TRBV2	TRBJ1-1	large	ASSDGRGTEAF
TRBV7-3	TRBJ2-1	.	ASSSGVRYNEQF
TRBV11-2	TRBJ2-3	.	ASSYSRGGPTTDTQY
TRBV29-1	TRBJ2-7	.	SVERGTGVYEQY
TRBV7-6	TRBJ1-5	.	ASAGGSNQPQH
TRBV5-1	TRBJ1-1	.	ASSLREMNTEAF
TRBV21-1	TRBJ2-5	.	ASSTSGGEDQETQY